This T cell receptor (beta chain) was obtained from a study of cytomegalovirus exposure and HLA in healthy donors. General study results and limits: Reportedly, cytomegalovirus status was diagnosed with high sensitivity and specificity. Specificity of three CMV-associated chains for CMV antigens was verified in vitro. Most TCR sequences were uncommon, yet certain public TCRs appeared in many donors.

Sequencing was performed with immunoSEQ multiplex PCR; in TCRdb, only in-frame clones are kept and a portion is missing. The repertoire consists of more than 85,000 clones, with 86% occurring once and the leading ten covering under 4.5%. CDR1 and CDR2 (germline): SGDLS, YYNGEE. J gave up 5 bases and V 4 bases, and 5 bases lay outside the gene matches. This CDR3 region has 14 residues. Of note for this clone: What it recognizes is unknown.

The sample was PBMCs. This receptor was identified in a young woman in good health and CMV-seropositive. The rearrangement joins TRBV9 to TRBJ1-1; 10 nucleotides match TRBD1. CDR3 residues: CASSPRDRGTEAFF. The CDR3 DNA reads as TGTGCCAGCAGCCCGAGGGACAGGGGTACTGAAGCTTTCTTT.